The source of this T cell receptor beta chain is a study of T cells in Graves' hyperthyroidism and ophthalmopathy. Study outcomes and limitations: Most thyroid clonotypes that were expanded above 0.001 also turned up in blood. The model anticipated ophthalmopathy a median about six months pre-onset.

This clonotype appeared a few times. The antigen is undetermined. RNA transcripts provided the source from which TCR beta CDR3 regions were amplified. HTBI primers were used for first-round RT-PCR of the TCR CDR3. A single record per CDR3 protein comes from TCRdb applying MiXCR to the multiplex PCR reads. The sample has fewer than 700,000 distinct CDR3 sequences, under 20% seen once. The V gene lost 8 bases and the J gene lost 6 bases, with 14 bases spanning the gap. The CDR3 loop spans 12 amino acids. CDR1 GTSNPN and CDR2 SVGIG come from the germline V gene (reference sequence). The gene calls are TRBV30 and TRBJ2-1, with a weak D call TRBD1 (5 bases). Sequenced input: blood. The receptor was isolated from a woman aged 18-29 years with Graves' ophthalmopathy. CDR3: CAGNYRSNEQFF. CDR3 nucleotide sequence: TGTGCCGGTAACTACAGGTCCAATGAGCAGTTCTTC.